The entry below describes one T cell receptor (beta chain). There is no known antigen for this receptor. The input lacks base qualities; no much larger clone sits a single base away. The sample originates from a study of cytomegalovirus exposure and HLA in healthy donors (dated by TCRdb to about 2017). With regard to the full study: An earlier analysis of roughly 570 of the donors reported 276 Gb of sequence data and 95 million to 120 million unique TCR beta sequences obtained from roughly 170 million T cells. To predict cytomegalovirus infection status, the study brought together high-throughput TCR immunosequencing, statistical association of individual TCRs with disease status, and machine learning. HLA typing included class I and class II loci at four-digit resolution. Among roughly 400 genotyped donors of the cohort, an average of around 250,000 unique TCR beta nucleotide sequences was sequenced per donor, of which about 19% were non-productive. The study was designed to test whether signatures of past pathogen exposure could be identified by cataloging public T cell receptors. Of the 300 to 400 genotyped donors, about 80% fell in the genetic ancestry cluster associated with self-reported Caucasian donors. All discovery cohort repertoires had been generated on a single sequencing platform. An earlier analysis of 587 of the donors used high-throughput TCR beta sequencing to judge whether each TCR beta V gene segment behaved as functional or pseudogenic. Five DR-DQ haplotypes were treated as single units for association and clustering because of strong linkage in the cohort. An early release covering 500 to 750 HLA-typed donors comprised 250 to 350 gigabases of sequencing data and 85 million to 100 million unique TCR sequences. A separate validation cohort of about 110 different subjects was used in addition to the roughly 670-subject first cohort. Donor age, sex, ethnicity and CMV serostatus were compiled together with the repertoire data. In a later genetic analysis, genome-wide SNP genotypes for 398 of the 666 donors were used, and that subset was treated as a discovery cohort. Rather than using new phenotypic data, the later analysis identified candidate immune exposures from TCR beta sequences and from how often those sequences occurred across donors. The study used immunosequencing to profile the T cell repertoires of approximately 630 subjects and linked those repertoires to cytomegalovirus serostatus. To study patterns of TCR occurrence, a later analysis re-analyzed previously published TCR beta repertoires from 550 to 800 donors and added high-resolution HLA genotyping. Typing coverage varied by locus: about 620-630 donors for A, B, C, DRB1 and DQB1; about 520 for DQA1; more than 600 for DPA1; roughly 470 for DPB1.

Study-wide findings and limitations: This cohort had only TCR beta chains sequenced, and the lack of alpha or paired-chain data limited which features could be detected. A later analysis associated 16,951 TCR beta sequences with specific HLA alleles at a false discovery rate of 0.05. An earlier analysis of around 500 of the donors showed that most TCR beta V segments appeared in productive rearrangements either about 90% or about 30% of the time, which broadly matched IMGT annotations. When HLA alleles, especially DR and DQ, strongly co-occurred, attributing TCR associations to individual alleles was difficult. A further reported finding was that TCR beta sequences accurately predicted the HLA-A and HLA-B alleles for most subjects in the first cohort. Roughly uniform sequencing depth across donors was assumed in presence/absence analyses, although this assumption may not hold. In the study, around 160 TCR beta chains were listed as associated with cytomegalovirus. Most CMV-associated TCR beta chains appeared to be HLA-restricted in a later analysis, and the HLA associations seemed to be driven largely by CMV exposure. An association between a missense DCLRE1C variant and V-gene and J-gene trimming of TCR beta chains was found in a later genetic analysis and replicated in an independent cohort. According to a later analysis, TCR association rates differed among HLA loci, with DRB1 alleles showing the most associated TCRs and HLA-C alleles showing the fewest. The classifier was reported to diagnose cytomegalovirus status with high specificity and sensitivity in both the original cohort and the validation cohort. According to the authors, the approach could potentially be generalized to other disease states and immunological phenotypes. A later genetic analysis reported fewer N-insertions in productive TCRs among donors in an Asian-associated ancestry cluster than the 666-donor mean. In a later analysis, several top co-occurrence clusters were reported to appear linked to parvovirus B19, influenza, CMV and Epstein-Barr virus. While some public TCRs were present in many individuals, most TCR sequences turned up only very rarely across donors. A group of highly shared sequence variants was considered likely to be a technical artifact of the sequencing pipeline. Because counts were too low, around 18 rarely observed V segments, including chromosome 9 orphons, were left out of the earlier analysis of over 550 of the donors. Linkage disequilibrium might explain the correlated functional status among segregating V segments, but an unknown experimental factor could not be ruled out. In a later analysis, HLA-associated TCR beta chains were found to be more clonally expanded and to have lower generation probabilities than equally common non-associated chains. The only immune exposure information available for the cohort was CMV serostatus. Because HLA typing was unavailable for some donors at each locus, only the typed subset was used in association tests. A few of the identified cytomegalovirus-associated TCR beta chains were confirmed in vitro to be specific for cytomegalovirus antigens.

The cohort consisted of 600 to 750 healthy bone marrow donors. All cohort members were sampled while nominally healthy, although unrecorded immune exposures were likely present. The donor was CMV seropositive and belonged to the group of 250 to 350 seropositive cohort members. Each donor provided a peripheral blood sample, and peripheral blood mononuclear cells were used for TCR beta sequencing. The Qiagen DNeasy Blood Extraction Kit was used to extract genomic DNA from the blood cell samples. Libraries were prepared through the immunoSEQ multiplex PCR assay. For the multiplex PCR, a mixture combining 60 forward primers for TCR Vbeta segments and 13 reverse primers for TCR Jbeta segments was used. The CDR3 region of rearranged TCR beta genes was amplified from genomic DNA by a multiplex PCR assay. The amplified TCR beta libraries were sequenced on the Illumina HiSeq System as 87-base-pair reads. Per the authors' processing: A later analysis tallied 80 million to 95 million unique TCR beta chains across the 700 or so repertoires, and approximately 12 million of those chains were shared by two or more donors. A nearest-neighbor algorithm error-corrected the raw reads and collapsed the reads into unique sequences, merging closely related sequences to remove PCR and sequencing errors. V, D and J gene segments were assigned by aligning CDR3 sequences to IMGT reference sequences. For a sequence to be retained, at least a six-nucleotide match to both a V gene segment and a J gene segment was required. A rearrangement counted as productive if the CDR3 had no stop codons and remained in frame with V and J, and every other rearrangement counted as non-productive. CDR3 was defined by IMGT convention, running from the second conserved V-encoded cysteine to the conserved J-encoded phenylalanine. In an earlier analysis of roughly 580 of the donors, sequences lacking an unambiguous match to a single V gene segment were excluded. An earlier analysis of 587 of the donors called V segments functional above 56.7% productive rearrangements and segregating when the between-donor standard deviation exceeded 5%. To diagnose cytomegalovirus status from the catalog of TCR beta chain sequences, a statistical classification framework was built. V and J gene assignment, in a later analysis, came from comparing TCR nucleotide sequences with IMGT/GENE-DB human TR gene sequences. In a later analysis, CDR3 sequences and most-parsimonious VDJ recombination scenarios were assigned using the TCRdist pipeline. In a later analysis, each TCR beta chain was defined by its CDR3 amino acid sequence together with its V-gene family, and reads lacking a unique V-gene family were excluded. As a way to deal with suspected cross-contamination and a sequencing artifact, a later analysis dropped 450 to 700 nucleotide sequences that were highly shared and had low generation probability. In a later analysis, a clonal expansion index was calculated for each public chain from normalized within-repertoire ranks of inferred template counts. Generation probabilities in a later analysis came from a VDJ recombination model fitted to out-of-frame rearrangements, and those results were checked against IGoR. In a later analysis, TCR-TCR, TCR-HLA and TCR-CMV co-occurrence was scored with hypergeometric tests, and a repertoire-size bias correction was applied to TCR pairs. A later analysis estimated false discovery rates by permuting HLA or CMV assignments 20 times. A later analysis grouped co-occurring TCRs with DBSCAN, adding TCRdist sequence similarity when clustering within HLA-allele-positive subsets. Co-occurrence clustering excluded repertoires with fewer than 30,000 or more than 120,000 public chains, plus five with anomalous nucleotide sharing. This is the immuneACCESS table as TCRdb keeps it, with only in-frame sequences that have V and J called. A part of the clones is gone; compared with another copy, unresolved V genes explain less than half, and the rest is unexplained. Clonal size and the V and J genes are those of that table, whereas D and trimming came from the DNA. For this sample there are some 150,000 clones; 74% appear just once. Approximately 4% of the sample is in the top ten clones.

The receptor was isolated from a young man in good health and CMV-seropositive. Specimen: PBMCs.

The CDR3 is CAWSVGAGANVLTF. The sequenced DNA: TGTGCCTGGAGTGTAGGGGCCGGGGCCAACGTCCTGACTTTC. The receptor chain draws on TRBV30 and TRBJ2-6; the D segment could be TRBD1, given 5 matching bases. V lost 0 bases and J lost 4 bases; the stretch between them is 7 bases long. From the germline V gene (reference sequence), CDR1 is GTSNPN and CDR2 is SVGIG. Reading from cysteine to phenylalanine, the CDR3 counts 14 amino acids. Of all the DNA, just the CDR3 is kept, 42 bases in frame from base 1.